These 28 T cell receptor beta chains share one sample of origin, sequenced in a study of shared T cell receptors in the human thymus. Sequencing used immunoSEQ multiplex PCR; TCRdb keeps in-frame clones, though not all of them. The sample holds roughly 500,000 clones, approximately 80% seen once. A further study also used this sample, focusing on human thymus T cells.

Input material: thymocytes. These receptors were taken from a boy younger than two with a congenital heart defect.

This chain connects TRBV25-1 to TRBJ1-2; weak D call: TRBD1 (5 bases). The CDR3 is 16 residues long. Germline V CDR1 and CDR2: MGHDK, SYGVNS. Trimming removed 3 bases at V and 2 bases at J, with 16 bases between. The CDR3: CASSDRGWGSNYGYTF. In DNA, the CDR3 is TGTGCCAGCAGTGATCGGGGGTGGGGCTCGAACTATGGCTACACCTTC.

The gene calls are TRBV2 and TRBJ2-3, with 8 bases matching TRBD2. The ends lost 2 bases at V and 5 bases at J; junction bases unmatched: 6. This CDR3 region has 15 residues. CDR1 and CDR2 (germline): SNHLY, FYNNEI. In DNA, the CDR3 is TGTGCCAGCAGTGAACGGCGGGAGGCCCAAGATACGCAGTATTTT. It codes for CASSERREAQDTQYF.

The J gene is TRBJ2-7, the V gene TRBV4-3; the match to TRBD2 covers 7 bases. V lost 4 bases, J lost 6 bases, and 9 bases stayed unmatched. The CDR3 totals 14 residues. Germline V gives CDR1 LGHNA, CDR2 YSLEER. CDR3 nucleotides: TGCGCCAGCAGCCCTAGCGGCCCGGAGGCCGAGCAGTACTTC. Residues: CASSPSGPEAEQYF.

This sequence joins TRBV15 and TRBJ1-3; D unclear. CDR1 LNHNV and CDR2 YYDKDF come from the germline V gene (reference sequence). There are 12 residues in the CDR3. With 4 bases removed from V and 4 bases from J, the gap between germline ends came to 5 bases. The CDR3 sequence: CATSTTGNTIYF. The DNA of the CDR3 is TGTGCCACCAGCACAACAGGAAACACCATATATTTT.

This clone appeared a single time. This sequence joins TRBV4-1 and TRBJ2-7; 7 bases agree with TRBD1. This CDR3 is 15 amino acids long. Germline V CDR1 and CDR2: MGHRA, YSYEKL. The J segment lost 0 bases and the V segment lost 1 base, leaving 3 bases of the junction unmatched. CDR3 loop: CASSQGTGGSYEQYF. DNA for the CDR3: TGCGCCAGCAGCCAAGGGACAGGTGGCTCCTACGAGCAGTACTTC.

This clone was observed a handful of times. The V gene is TRBV18, the J gene TRBJ1-2, with D possibly being TRBD1 (5 bases). The V end was cut by 5 bases, the J end by 2 bases, with 15 bases between. The germline V gene has CDR1 KGHSH and CDR2 LQKENI. The CDR3 loop spans 15 amino acids. This CDR3 is CASSDRQSRNYGYTF. The DNA for the CDR3 is TGTGCCAGCTCAGACCGACAGTCGCGAAACTATGGCTACACCTTC.

The chain combines TRBV4-1 with TRBJ1-5; 8 bases fit TRBD1. This CDR3 is 15 amino acids long. Unmatched junction bases numbered 3, after V lost 0 bases and J lost 5 bases. Germline CDR1 and CDR2: MGHRA and YSYEKL. The CDR3 DNA sequence: TGCGCCAGCAGCCAAGAGGGACAGGCGGATCAGCCCCAGCATTTT. Protein: CASSQEGQADQPQHF.

This clone turned up a few times. The chain has TRBV10-3 and TRBJ1-5; D call uncertain. V lost 8 bases, J lost 5 bases, and 13 bases lay in between. The CDR3 contains 13 residues. Germline V gives CDR1 ENHRY, CDR2 SYGVKD. CDR3 in amino acids: CAIGPKKHQPQHF. Written as DNA, the CDR3 is TGTGCCATCGGCCCGAAAAAACATCAGCCCCAGCATTTT.

The chain couples TRBV28 to TRBJ2-7, with TRBD1 matching 7 bases. The CDR3 contains 16 residues. CDR1 is MDHEN, CDR2 SYDVKM, per germline. V was clipped by 4 bases and J by 2 bases; unmatched bases: 11. In nucleotides, the CDR3 is TGTGCCAGCAGTTCAACTCCGGGACAGATGGCCTACGAGCAGTACTTC. This gives the protein CASSSTPGQMAYEQYF.

The rearrangement links TRBV14 to TRBJ2-5; TRBD2 matches 7 bases. The CDR3 totals 18 residues. CDR1 SGHDN and CDR2 FVKESK come from the germline V gene. With 0 bases clipped from V and 5 bases from J, the junction kept 15 bases outside the gene matches. CDR3 sequence reads: CASSQDPPWAGEMETQYF. The CDR3 DNA follows: TGTGCCAGCAGCCAAGATCCTCCCTGGGCGGGAGAGATGGAGACCCAGTACTTC.

This clone was seen a handful of times. The genes are TRBV7-4 and TRBJ2-5, with 7 bases identical to TRBD1. The CDR3 sequence is 16 residues long. With V trimmed by 5 bases and J by 0 bases, 9 bases remained unmatched. CDR1 SGHVT and CDR2 SQSDAQ come from the germline V gene. CDR3 coding DNA: TGTGCCAGCAGCCCAGTCCCCACAGGGGACCAAGAGACCCAGTACTTC. It is translated as CASSPVPTGDQETQYF.

In its sample, this clone was seen a few times. The V and J genes are TRBV18 and TRBJ2-7, with 14 bases aligning to TRBD2. Germline CDR1 and CDR2: KGHSH and LQKENI. The trim removed 5 bases at V and 6 bases at J, leaving 6 bases unmatched. The CDR3 sequence is 15 residues long. CDR3 residues: CASSSGTSGSREQYF. The CDR3 DNA reads TGTGCCAGCTCATCCGGGACTAGCGGGAGCCGCGAGCAGTACTTC.

The chain joins TRBV4-3 to TRBJ2-7; D unresolved. This CDR3 is built from 14 residues. Trimming removed 1 base from V and 2 bases from J, with 9 bases in between. Germline loops: CDR1 LGHNA, CDR2 YSLEER. The CDR3 reads CASSQGYFAYEQYF. The CDR3 DNA follows: TGCGCCAGCAGCCAAGGGTACTTCGCCTACGAGCAGTACTTC.

The chain is built from TRBV6-1 and TRBJ1-5; perhaps TRBD1 as D (6 bases). V was clipped by 5 bases and J by 2 bases, with 13 bases between them. The CDR3 loop spans 15 amino acids. The germline V gene has CDR1 MNHNS and CDR2 SASEGT. This CDR3 reads CASSLWGGGNQPQHF. In DNA form, the CDR3 reads TGTGCCAGCAGTCTTTGGGGGGGCGGCAATCAGCCCCAGCATTTT.

The gene calls are TRBV18 and TRBJ2-3; possible D gene TRBD2, 6 bases. V lost 11 bases, J lost 3 bases, and 21 bases lay in between. Per germline, CDR1 KGHSH and CDR2 LQKENI. This CDR3 spans 15 amino acids. The CDR3 coding sequence is TGTGCCGGGGCGGCTAGCGTAAAGTCGACAGATACGCAGTATTTT. Translating gives CAGAASVKSTDTQYF.

The rearrangement uses TRBV9 and TRBJ1-5; maybe TRBD1 (6 bases). This CDR3 spans 14 amino acids. Germline V gene lookup returns CDR1 SGDLS and CDR2 YYNGEE. V was shortened by 3 bases and J by 3 bases, with 10 bases between the two germline ends. The CDR3 protein is CASSAGQNNQPQHF. CDR3 nucleotide sequence: TGTGCCAGCAGCGCCGGACAGAACAATCAGCCCCAGCATTTT.

About this clone: At one of its ends the junction is not consistent with the germline gene, which may arise from a read error. The genes are TRBV4-3 and TRBJ2-6; 7 bases are shared with TRBD2. The CDR3 has 19 amino acids. The germline gives CDR1 LGHNA, CDR2 YSLEER. The CDR3 DNA follows: TGCGCCGGCAGCCAAGAAGTAGCGGGCGCCCGCTCTGGGGCCAACGTCCTGACTTTC. Residues: CAGSQEVAGARSGANVLTF.

The chain combines TRBV27 with TRBJ1-1; 9 nucleotides line up with TRBD1. This CDR3 region has 15 residues. Germline CDR1 and CDR2: MNHEY and SMNVEV (reference sequence). After removal of 6 bases from V and 1 base from J, the junction contained 6 bases not matched to a gene. For the CDR3, the DNA is TGTGCCAGCAGCTACGGGGACAGGGCGAACACTGAAGCTTTCTTT. Its translation is CASSYGDRANTEAFF.

The table lists this clone with a few counts. The chain recombines TRBV2 with TRBJ1-2; 9 positions match TRBD1. This CDR3 has 11 residues. Unmatched junction bases numbered 0, after V lost 7 bases and J lost 6 bases. CDR1 SNHLY and CDR2 FYNNEI come from the germline V gene. The CDR3 here is CASNRGHGYTF. The DNA of the CDR3 is TGTGCCAGCAACAGGGGGCATGGCTACACCTTC.

The chain couples TRBV14 to TRBJ1-2; D may be TRBD1 (5 bases). Germline lookup yields CDR1 SGHDN and CDR2 FVKESK. There are 12 residues in the CDR3. V gave up 1 base and J gave up 9 bases, with 9 bases separating them. The CDR3, as DNA: TGTGCCAGCAGCCAAGTCCAGGGCCGCTACACCTTC. Translation gives CASSQVQGRYTF.

V is TRBV29-1 and J is TRBJ2-3, with 7 bases fitting TRBD2. Germline assignment: CDR1 SQVTM and CDR2 ANQGSEA. With V trimmed by 6 bases and J by 1 base, 7 bases remained unmatched. CDR3 length equals 14 residues. Here the CDR3 reads CSVAASGRTDTQYF. The CDR3 DNA sequence: TGCAGCGTCGCGGCTAGCGGCCGCACAGATACGCAGTATTTT.

This clone was counted once. As DNA, the CDR3 is TGCGCCAGCAGCTTGGCCCCGGGACTAGCGGGACGTGAGGAGACCCAGTACTTC. Residues: CASSLAPGLAGREETQYF. The genes are TRBV5-1 and TRBJ2-5; 13 positions match TRBD2. CDR1 and CDR2 (germline): SGHRS, YFSETQ. The CDR3 is made up of 18 amino acids. The J segment lost 5 bases and the V segment lost 0 bases, leaving 10 bases of the junction unmatched.

This rearrangement joins TRBV11-2 to TRBJ2-7; no clear D gene. Germline assignment: CDR1 SGHAT and CDR2 FQNNGV. The germline V and J ends were trimmed by 5 bases and 2 bases, with 7 bases remaining between them. The CDR3 is 12 amino acids. DNA of the CDR3: TGTGCCAGCAGCAGCACAGCCTACGAGCAGTACTTC. Its translation: CASSSTAYEQYF.

This chain connects TRBV7-6 to TRBJ2-1, with D tentatively TRBD1 (5 bases). Trimming cost V 6 bases and J 3 bases, with 18 bases left between them. There are 16 residues in the CDR3. Germline CDR1 and CDR2: SGHVS and FNYEAQ. The CDR3: CASSLTRQPLYNEQFF. Written as DNA, the CDR3 is TGTGCCAGCAGTTTAACCCGACAGCCTCTCTACAATGAGCAGTTCTTC.

This clone showed up just a few times. The V and J genes are TRBV15 and TRBJ2-3; possible D gene TRBD2, 5 bases. This CDR3 is built from 17 residues. CDR1 is LNHNV and CDR2 is YYDKDF in the germline V gene (reference sequence). The V and J ends lost 0 bases and 1 base respectively, with 14 bases between them. Here the CDR3 DNA reads TGTGCCACCAGCAGAGACACCTGGGAGAGGGGCACAGATACGCAGTATTTT. This translates into CATSRDTWERGTDTQYF.

V gene TRBV6-5 combines with J gene TRBJ2-3; D gene unclear. The CDR3 is 14 residues long. Germline lookup yields CDR1 MNHEY and CDR2 SVGAGI. Trimming cost V 4 bases and J 6 bases, with 14 bases left between them. DNA for the CDR3: TGTGCCAGCAGTTCCCCGCTAGACTTGGATACGCAGTATTTT. Its protein product is CASSSPLDLDTQYF.

The sample holds a few counts of this clone. The rearrangement links TRBV5-4 to TRBJ2-7; no reliable D call. V was trimmed by 0 bases and J by 5 bases, leaving 15 bases between them. The germline gives CDR1 SGHNT, CDR2 YYREEE (reference sequence). This CDR3 comprises 15 residues. CDR3 sequence reads: CASSLDDSSTHEQYF. CDR3 coding DNA: TGTGCCAGCAGCTTGGACGACTCCAGTACCCACGAGCAGTACTTC.

This sequence joins TRBV12-5 and TRBJ2-1; tentatively, D is TRBD1 (7 bases). Looked up from germline, CDR1 is LGHNT and CDR2 is FRNRAP. Trimming took off 4 bases at V and 2 bases at J, with 21 bases between the two ends. The CDR3 spans 18 residues. DNA for the CDR3: TGTGCTAGTGGTTGGGACAGCCTACTTGGGGGGACCTACAATGAGCAGTTCTTC. It is translated as CASGWDSLLGGTYNEQFF.